This T cell receptor (beta chain) comes out of a study of post-analysis software for immune sequencing data. Study-wide background: Relapsing-remitting, secondary progressive and progressive-relapsing forms made up the multiple sclerosis disease courses. Study-wide findings and caveats: When compared against controls, multiple sclerosis patients showed significantly lower normalized Chao1 diversity. F measure clustering grouped samples strongly by preparation batch. With TRBV5-6, TRBV5-1 and TRBV20-1 included, about five TRBV segments were more frequent in patients than in controls.

The CDR3 length is 16 residues. The junction had 10 bases not matched to a gene; V was cut back by 5 bases and J by 1 base. Germline V gene sequence: CDR1 LGHDT, CDR2 YNNKEL (reference sequence). Prepared TCR beta cDNA libraries contained unique molecular identifiers. The T cell input of about 1 to 10 million gave approximately 460,000 cDNA molecules. TCRdb analysed the PCR reads with MiXCR anew, one entry per CDR3 protein. The table lists more than 450,000 distinct CDR3 sequences, 44% of them singletons. For this clonotype: Its cognate antigen is unknown.

The TCR sequence derives from a girl between 10 and 17 years old with multiple sclerosis. Source material: blood. The rearrangement joins TRBV3-1 to TRBJ1-2; the match to TRBD1 covers 7 bases. The CDR3: CASSYTSGQINYGYTF. For the CDR3, the DNA is TGTGCCAGCAGCTATACTTCGGGACAGATTAACTATGGCTACACCTTC.